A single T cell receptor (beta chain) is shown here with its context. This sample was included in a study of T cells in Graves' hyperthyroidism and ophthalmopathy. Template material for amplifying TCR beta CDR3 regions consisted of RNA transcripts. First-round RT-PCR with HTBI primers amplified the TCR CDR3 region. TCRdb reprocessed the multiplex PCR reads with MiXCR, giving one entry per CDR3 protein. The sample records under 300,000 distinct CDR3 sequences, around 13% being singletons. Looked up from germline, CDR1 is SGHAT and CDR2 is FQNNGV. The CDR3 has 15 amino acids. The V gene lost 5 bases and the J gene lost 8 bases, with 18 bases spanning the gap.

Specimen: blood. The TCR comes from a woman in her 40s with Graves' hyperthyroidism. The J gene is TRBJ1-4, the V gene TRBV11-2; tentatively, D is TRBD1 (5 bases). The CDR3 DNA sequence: TGTGCCAGCAGCCCGCAAGTGGGGAACAGGGAAAAACTGTTTTTT. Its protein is CASSPQVGNREKLFF.